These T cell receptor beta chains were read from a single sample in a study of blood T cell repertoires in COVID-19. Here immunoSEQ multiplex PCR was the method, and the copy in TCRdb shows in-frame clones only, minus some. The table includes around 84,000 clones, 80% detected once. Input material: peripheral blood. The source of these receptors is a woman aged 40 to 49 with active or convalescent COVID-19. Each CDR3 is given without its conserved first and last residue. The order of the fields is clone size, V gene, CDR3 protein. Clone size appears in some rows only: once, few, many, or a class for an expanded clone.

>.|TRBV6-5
ASSRQAFAPLEQY
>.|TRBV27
ASSLTSGTSTDTQY
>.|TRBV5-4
ASSLFIHRIPCLWQPQH
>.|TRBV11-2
ASSLADSEPYEQY
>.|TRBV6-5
ASQANYNEQF
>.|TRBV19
ASSVTEYTEAF
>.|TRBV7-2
ASSLDTGYTEAF
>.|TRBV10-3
AISDNLGQGGTDTQY
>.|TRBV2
ASNEANEQY
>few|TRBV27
ASSPQGASPYNEQF
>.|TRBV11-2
ASSLELAVIYEQY
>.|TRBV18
ASSPGRAYEQY
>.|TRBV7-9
ASSLAGGQETQY
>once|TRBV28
ASRTGQGNTEAF
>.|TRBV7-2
ASSLAGAAAHEQY
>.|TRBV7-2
ASSPTGIAYEQY
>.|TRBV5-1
ASSLLAGGPETQY
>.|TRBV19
ASSLDSGYEQY
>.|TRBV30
AWSGSPSGGSPYEQY
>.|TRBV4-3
ASSQDLRGTSGRWGGETQY
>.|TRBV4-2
ASSRETGLNTEAF
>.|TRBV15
ATSRDILGQGSYNEQF
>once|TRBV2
ASSGWTSYGYT
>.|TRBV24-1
ATSDNVLAPYNEQF
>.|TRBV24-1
ATSVRGNPEQY
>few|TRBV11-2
ASSHGSQPQH
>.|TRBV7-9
ASSPGLAGVNEQF
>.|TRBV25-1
ASSGGDRSHSYEQY
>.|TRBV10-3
AISEARGGTDTQY
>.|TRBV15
ATSRGALEAF